These 31 T cell receptor beta chains share one sample of origin, sequenced in a study of cytomegalovirus exposure and HLA in healthy donors. The protocol was immunoSEQ multiplex PCR, while the TCRdb copy is restricted to in-frame clones and leaves out a portion. The sample contains 130,000 to 150,000 clones, 89% of which appear only once. The sequencing input was PBMCs. Receptors originate from a woman aged 18-29 years in good health and CMV-seropositive.

CDR3 amino acids: CASSYTVGLTTYEQYF. The CDR3 DNA sequence: TGTGCCAGCAGTTACACCGTCGGCCTTACTACCTACGAGCAGTACTTC. The chain couples TRBV6-5 to TRBJ2-7; D gene ambiguous. Germline V gene data show CDR1 as MNHEY and CDR2 as SVGAGI. CDR3 length equals 16 residues. Trimming took 2 bases from V and 2 from J, leaving 16 bases between them.

The chain links TRBV2 to TRBJ1-6, with D possibly being TRBD1 (6 bases). The germline gives CDR1 SNHLY, CDR2 FYNNEI. The CDR3 loop spans 13 amino acids. Trimming took off 5 bases at V and 7 bases at J, with 9 bases between the two ends. This chain's CDR3 is CASSQGNNSPLHF. The CDR3 nucleotides read TGTGCCAGCAGTCAGGGGAACAATTCACCCCTCCACTTT.

To note about this clone: The sample holds other DNA sequences that translate to the same CDR3. The CDR3 spells CAISGQGAYEQYF. CDR3 nucleotides: TGTGCCATCAGTGGACAGGGGGCCTACGAGCAGTACTTC. The rearrangement links TRBV10-3 to TRBJ2-7; 9 bases align to TRBD1. The length of the CDR3 is 13 residues. V trimming: 4 bases; J trimming: 2 bases; junction bases outside the gene matches: 0. Looked up from germline, CDR1 is ENHRY and CDR2 is SYGVKD.

The genes are TRBV7-9 and TRBJ1-3, with D possibly matching TRBD1 (5 bases). CDR1 is SEHNR and CDR2 is FQNEAQ in the germline V gene (reference sequence). The CDR3 length is 13 residues. Deletions cut 10 bases from V and 0 bases from J, with 10 bases between. The CDR3 loop is CATQATSGNTIYF. The DNA for the CDR3 is TGTGCCACACAGGCCACCTCTGGAAACACCATATATTTT.

CDR3 DNA sequence: TGTGCCAGCAGCCGTGCGGGGGCGTTCAATGAGCAGTTCTTC. Encoded protein: CASSRAGAFNEQFF. The chain uses TRBV14 and TRBJ2-1; maybe TRBD2 (7 bases). Germline V gives CDR1 SGHDN, CDR2 FVKESK. Between the trimmed V and J ends, which lost 4 bases and 6 bases, there was a span of 13 bases. The CDR3 consists of 14 residues.

CDR3 amino acids: CASSWVAGGEAFF. The CDR3 bases are TGTGCCAGTAGTTGGGTGGCGGGCGGTGAAGCTTTCTTT. The chain combines TRBV19 with TRBJ1-1; D is undetermined. Germline V gene sequence: CDR1 LNHDA, CDR2 SQIVND (reference sequence). V gave up 5 bases and J gave up 7 bases, with 14 bases separating them. This CDR3 comprises 13 residues.

The rearrangement uses TRBV7-2 and TRBJ2-3; the D is unclear. The CDR3 spans 15 residues. Trimming pared 1 base from V and 1 base from J, leaving 9 bases between. CDR1 is SGHTA, CDR2 FQGNSA, per germline. The CDR3 sequence: CASSLDSPGTDTQYF. For the CDR3, the DNA is TGTGCCAGCAGCTTAGATTCCCCTGGCACAGATACGCAGTATTTT.

This chain joins TRBV7-8 and TRBJ1-2; 10 nucleotides line up with TRBD1. The CDR3 covers 16 residues. In germline, CDR1 is SGHVS, CDR2 FQNEAQ. V dropped 6 bases and J dropped 8; count of bases not matched to a gene: 15. The CDR3, as DNA: TGTGCCAGCAGTCCACGAGGACAGGGGGTGAGGGTCGGCTACACCTTC. This codes for CASSPRGQGVRVGYTF.

V and J are TRBV30 and TRBJ1-1; possible D gene TRBD1, 5 bases. Germline-derived CDR1 and CDR2 are GTSNPN and SVGIG (reference sequence). Trimming stripped 3 bases from V and 2 bases from J, with 10 bases between. The CDR3 extends over 13 amino acids. The CDR3 protein is CAWSWGGNTEAFF. CDR3 DNA: TGTGCCTGGAGCTGGGGGGGAAACACTGAAGCTTTCTTT. Using reference TRBV30 and TRBJ1-1 for the parts outside the CDR3, the full variable domain is SQTIHQWPATLVQPVGSPLSLECTVEGTSNPNLYWYRQAAGRGLQLLFYSVGIGQISSEVPQNLSASRPQDRQFILSSKKLLLSDSGFYLCAWSWGGNTEAFFGQGTRLTVV.

The V gene is TRBV9, the J gene TRBJ1-6, with a possible D match to TRBD1 (5 bases). This CDR3 contains 13 residues. Germline values: CDR1 SGDLS, CDR2 YYNGEE. With 6 bases removed from V and 11 bases from J, the gap between germline ends came to 15 bases. CDR3 bases: TGTGCCAGCACCGCCAGGGACTACCCACCCCTCCACTTT. Translation gives CASTARDYPPLHF. Full variable domain (remainder filled in from reference TRBV9 and TRBJ1-6): DSGVTQTPKHLITATGQRVTLRCSPRSGDLSVYWYQQSLDQGLQFLIQYYNGEERAKGNILERFSAQQFPDLHSELNLSSLELGDSALYFCASTARDYPPLHFGNGTRLTVT.

The V call is TRBV6-5, the J call TRBJ2-7; D is possibly TRBD2 (6 bases). Between the trimmed V and J ends, which lost 0 bases and 3 bases, there was a span of 12 bases. CDR1 and CDR2 (germline): MNHEY, SVGAGI. The CDR3 runs 15 residues. CDR3 in amino acids: CASSYSAGGYYEQYF. CDR3 sequence (DNA): TGTGCCAGCAGTTACTCGGCAGGAGGGTACTACGAGCAGTACTTC.

The chain links TRBV6-5 to TRBJ1-4; D is possibly TRBD1 (5 bases). V was pared by 6 bases and J by 6 bases, with 11 bases between. CDR1 is MNHEY, CDR2 SVGAGI, per germline. The CDR3 runs 13 residues. In nucleotides, the CDR3 is TGTGCCAGCAGCCCCCGGGGGGATGAAAAACTGTTTTTT. This translates into CASSPRGDEKLFF.

V and J are TRBV7-2 and TRBJ1-5, with D maybe TRBD1 (5 bases). The germline V and J ends were trimmed by 5 bases and 2 bases, with 10 bases remaining between them. From germline, CDR1 is SGHTA and CDR2 FQGNSA. The CDR3 is 14 amino acids. CDR3 DNA: TGTGCCAGCAGCGTTCTGGGGCGCAATCAGCCCCAGCATTTT. It yields the protein CASSVLGRNQPQHF. The entire variable domain, with the rest obtained from reference TRBV7-2 and TRBJ1-5, is as follows: GAGVSQSPSNKVTEKGKDVELRCDPISGHTALYWYRQSLGQGLEFLIYFQGNSAPDKSGLPSDRFSAERTGGSVSTLTIQRTQQEDSAVYLCASSVLGRNQPQHFGDGTRLSIL.

This chain uses TRBV19 with TRBJ2-1; D might be TRBD1 (6 bases). V gave up 3 bases and J gave up 8 bases, with 14 bases separating them. Germline values: CDR1 LNHDA, CDR2 SQIVND (reference sequence). The CDR3 extends over 14 amino acids. CDR3 protein: CASSIRGSPHEQFF. Written as DNA, the CDR3 is TGTGCCAGTAGTATCAGGGGATCCCCCCATGAGCAGTTCTTC.

This clone came up a few times. The chain recombines TRBV2 with TRBJ1-5, with a possible D match to TRBD1 (6 bases). Germline V gene sequence: CDR1 SNHLY, CDR2 FYNNEI. V shed 8 bases and J shed 5 bases, with 19 bases lying between them. This CDR3 has 15 residues. This CDR3 is CASFQLPGHHQPQHF. The DNA for the CDR3 is TGTGCCAGCTTCCAATTACCGGGACACCATCAGCCCCAGCATTTT.

This chain connects TRBV27 to TRBJ1-5; perhaps TRBD1 as D (5 bases). The ends were cut back, 3 bases at V and 7 bases at J, with 10 bases in the middle. This CDR3 contains 13 residues. Germline V gene lookup returns CDR1 MNHEY and CDR2 SMNVEV (reference sequence). The CDR3 sequence: CASSLGGGQPQHF. The CDR3 DNA reads as TGTGCCAGCAGTTTGGGCGGGGGACAGCCCCAGCATTTT.

V gene TRBV6-6 combines with J gene TRBJ1-2, with TRBD1 as a possible D gene (6 bases). CDR1 and CDR2 (germline): MNHNY, SVGAGI (reference sequence). The CDR3 is 14 residues long. Between the trimmed V and J ends, which lost 7 bases and 8 bases, there was a span of 20 bases. The DNA for the CDR3 is TGTGCCAGCAATGAGCAGGGAGGGGGTGGGGGCTACACCTTC. Translated: CASNEQGGGGGYTF.

The chain employs TRBV9 and TRBJ1-2; TRBD1 aligns across 7 bases. Germline-derived CDR1 and CDR2 are SGDLS and YYNGEE. The CDR3 sequence is 15 residues long. J lost 6 bases, V lost 0 bases, and 8 bases had no gene match. In DNA, the CDR3 is TGTGCCAGCAGCGTAGGCCCCGGCCAGGGGGATGGCTACACCTTC. This sequence encodes CASSVGPGQGDGYTF.

The sample holds one count of this clone. The genes are TRBV5-4 and TRBJ2-1; 8 bases fit TRBD2. The CDR3 extends over 15 amino acids. Trimming at V came to 3 bases and at J to 7 bases, leaving 9 bases not matched to a gene. Looked up from germline, CDR1 is SGHNT and CDR2 is YYREEE (reference sequence). CDR3 amino acids: CASSWSGGGGNEQFF. The CDR3 DNA sequence: TGTGCCAGCAGCTGGTCTGGGGGCGGGGGGAATGAGCAGTTCTTC.

The table lists this clone with a count of one. The rearrangement links TRBV5-6 to TRBJ2-1; possibly TRBD2 for D (6 bases). Trimming removed 0 bases from V and 0 bases from J, with 16 bases in between. The CDR3 totals 18 residues. The germline gives CDR1 SGHDT, CDR2 YYEEEE. CDR3 in amino acids: CASSLAPWRGGSYNEQFF. The CDR3 DNA follows: TGTGCCAGCAGCTTGGCCCCCTGGAGGGGAGGCTCCTACAATGAGCAGTTCTTC. The full variable domain, in which reference TRBV5-6 and TRBJ2-1 provide the parts outside the CDR3, is DAGVTQSPTHLIKTRGQQVTLRCSPKSGHDTVSWYQQALGQGPQFIFQYYEEEERQRGNFPDRFSGHQFPNYSSELNVNALLLGDSALYLCASSLAPWRGGSYNEQFFGPGTRLTVL.

V usage is TRBV5-4 and J usage is TRBJ1-1; D gene uncertain. V was pared by 0 bases and J by 6 bases, with 6 bases between. The CDR3 runs 12 residues. Germline assignment: CDR1 SGHNT and CDR2 YYREEE (reference sequence). The CDR3 coding sequence is TGTGCCAGCAGCTTGGACATCTCTGAAGCTTTCTTT. Protein: CASSLDISEAFF.

The rearrangement links TRBV5-1 to TRBJ1-6; TRBD1 is a possible D gene (5 bases). Germline values: CDR1 SGHRS, CDR2 YFSETQ. The CDR3 is 14 residues long. V was shortened by 5 bases and J by 8 bases, with 14 bases between the two germline ends. The CDR3 loop reads CASSGGAIYSPLHF. CDR3 nucleotide sequence: TGCGCCAGCAGTGGAGGGGCGATATATTCACCCCTCCACTTT.

V gene TRBV4-2 combines with J gene TRBJ2-2, with TRBD2 matching over 8 bases. Trimming at V came to 1 base and at J to 7 bases, leaving 11 bases not matched to a gene. The CDR3 is made up of 17 amino acids. CDR1 is LGHNA, CDR2 YNFKEQ, per germline. CDR3 sequence: CASSQVAGGGGRGELFF. CDR3 in DNA: TGTGCCAGCAGCCAAGTAGCCGGTGGCGGGGGGCGCGGGGAGCTGTTTTTT.

The genes are TRBV7-3 and TRBJ2-3, with unresolved D. V shed 4 bases and J shed 6 bases, with 11 bases lying between them. Looked up from germline, CDR1 is SGHTA and CDR2 is FQGTGA. The CDR3 is 13 residues long. CDR3 DNA: TGTGCCAGCAGCTCTGGTAGATCGGATACGCAGTATTTT. Its translation: CASSSGRSDTQYF.

This CDR3 reads CASRLAGSSYEQYF. DNA of the CDR3: TGTGCCAGCAGGCTGGCGGGGAGCTCCTACGAGCAGTACTTC. J is TRBJ2-7 and V is TRBV6-5; D is possibly TRBD2 (6 bases). Germline V gene data show CDR1 as MNHEY and CDR2 as SVGAGI. V was cut by 6 bases and J by 0 bases, with 12 bases left in between. The CDR3 contains 14 residues.

V is TRBV7-8 and J is TRBJ1-4; D is undetermined. Germline V gene data show CDR1 as SGHVS and CDR2 as FQNEAQ. The CDR3 is 15 residues long. The V end was cut by 2 bases, the J end by 7 bases, with 14 bases between. The CDR3 region is CASSLLGSKREKLFF. The DNA for the CDR3 is TGTGCCAGCAGCTTATTAGGTTCCAAGCGTGAAAAACTGTTTTTT. The whole variable domain, remainder taken from reference TRBV7-8 and TRBJ1-4, is GAGVSQSPRYKVAKRGQDVALRCDPISGHVSLFWYQQALGQGPEFLTYFQNEAQLDKSGLPSDRFFAERPEGSVSTLKIQRTQQEDSAVYLCASSLLGSKREKLFFGSGTQLSVL.

This chain connects TRBV6-5 to TRBJ2-1; no firm D call. Germline CDR1 is MNHEY and CDR2 is SVGAGI. This CDR3 is built from 15 residues. V dropped 7 bases and J dropped 0 bases, with 13 bases sitting between them. CDR3 amino acids: CASTQKSFSYNEQFF. In DNA, the CDR3 is TGTGCCAGCACCCAGAAGTCTTTCTCCTACAATGAGCAGTTCTTC.

The J gene is TRBJ1-5, the V gene TRBV19; D remains unclear. The CDR3 loop spans 21 amino acids. V lost 6 bases and J 0 bases, leaving 30 bases between the germline ends. Germline assignment: CDR1 LNHDA and CDR2 SQIVND (reference sequence). The CDR3 nucleotides are TGTGCCAGTAGCATCGGCTCTCTTGGGCTTATCTCCACCGGTAGCAATCAGCCCCAGCATTTT. It is translated as CASSIGSLGLISTGSNQPQHF.

The rearrangement uses TRBV7-6 and TRBJ2-2; tentatively, D is TRBD1 (6 bases). The germline V and J ends were trimmed by 1 base and 0 bases, with 9 bases remaining between them. The CDR3 spans 16 residues. CDR1 SGHVS and CDR2 FNYEAQ come from the germline V gene. DNA for the CDR3: TGTGCCAGCAGCTTAGAGACAGGCGCGAACACCGGGGAGCTGTTTTTT. Translated: CASSLETGANTGELFF.

The chain is built from TRBV6-5 and TRBJ2-7, with D perhaps matching TRBD2 (5 bases). Germline CDR1 is MNHEY and CDR2 is SVGAGI. The CDR3 totals 14 residues. V lost 0 bases and J 5 bases, leaving 11 bases between the germline ends. The CDR3 DNA sequence: TGTGCCAGCAGTTACTCGGACTCGGGCAACGAGCAGTACTTC. Translation gives CASSYSDSGNEQYF.

The gene calls are TRBV5-1 and TRBJ2-7; a possible D gene is TRBD2 (5 bases). The ends were cut back, 0 bases at V and 2 bases at J, with 6 bases in the middle. The CDR3 runs 13 residues. The germline CDR1 and CDR2 sequences are SGHRS and YFSETQ. CDR3 DNA: TGCGCCAGCAGCTTGGCCGGGACCTACGAGCAGTACTTC. Translating it yields CASSLAGTYEQYF. The variable domain in full, completed from reference TRBV5-1 and TRBJ2-7, reads KAGVTQTPRYLIKTRGQQVTLSCSPISGHRSVSWYQQTPGQGLQFLFEYFSETQRNKGNFPGRFSGRQFSNSRSEMNVSTLELGDSALYLCASSLAGTYEQYFGPGTRLTVT.